This T cell receptor beta chain was documented in a study of shared clonotypes between healthy human individuals (dated by TCRdb to the early 2020s). With regard to the full study: The cohort comprised two women and a few men aged 18 to 49 years. Per donor, three plates each were used for CD4 naive and CD4 memory, two for CD8 naive, and one for CD8 memory. To estimate repertoire size and how much clonotypes are shared between individuals, the study performed deep sequencing of blood TCR repertoires from a few healthy adults. Different laboratories and diverse techniques were used to prepare libraries and sequence TCR repertoires, to increase sequencing depth and limit assay-specific biases. Leukapheresis yielded between about 0.85 and 10 billion PBMCs per donor. Broad study findings and their caveats: Only blood was sampled, and tissue TCR repertoires likely differ from those in blood. Rarefaction of sorted-subset datasets indicated incomplete sequencing despite the large sequencing depth. Based on pairwise subsampling, the degree of clonotype sharing among donors was expected to be affected by sequencing depth. Naive subsets generally had larger estimated clonotype richness than memory subsets did. Compared with non-shared clonotypes, clonotypes shared by all four sorted-subset donors had higher generation probabilities. About 4.5% of naive CD4, 3.5% of naive CD8, about 2.4% of memory CD4, and 0.4% of memory CD8 clonotypes were shared across several donors. The small number of donors limited the genetic and exposure-history diversity represented.

On this clone itself: Its antigen target is currently unknown. No base qualities exist here, and no much larger clone lies one base off it.

Using the deep immunoSEQ assay, TCR CDR3 regions were amplified from genomic DNA by multiplex PCR. Extracted genomic DNA from each cell subset was distributed evenly across all wells of several immunoSEQ 96-well plates, and each plate was treated as a replicate. For sorted subsets, around 0.2 ug of genomic DNA, equivalent to roughly 30,000 T cell genomes, went into each replicate PCR. Purified libraries were quantified with a Qubit 3.0 fluorometer, sized on a Bioanalyzer 2100, and re-quantified with the KAPA Library Quantification kit. Each immunoSEQ 96-well plate was sequenced on its own single-read 150-cycle Illumina NextSeq 550 flow cell. As for the authors' bioinformatics: The immunoSEQ output contained only junctional sequences without quality scores, so filtering could not match that applied to full-length reads. Sequences were annotated with PyIR, a Python wrapper for IgBLAST v1.9, and V/J genes and CDR3 were assigned using IMGT germline references. Reads were filtered out if the reads had weak V/J assignments (E-value above 1e-6), no CDR3, stop codons, out-of-frame junctions, or ambiguous translated residues. A V3J clonotype was defined by an identical inferred V gene, J gene, and CDR3 amino acid sequence. To compute the percentage overlap between repertoires, the number of shared unique clonotypes was divided by the size of the smaller repertoire. Repertoire richness was assessed with RTK rarefaction, the Chao1 estimator, and Recon v2.1 estimates of unobserved clonotypes. For all TCRbeta clonotypes obtained by the gDNA method from a handful of donors, generation probabilities were computed with OLGA. TCRdb took this table from immuneACCESS and kept in-frame rearrangements with V and J called. Such tables lack part of the clones; where checked against another copy, unresolved V genes explain under half of the gap, and the rest is unexplained. V and J calls plus clone size are reproduced from that table; the DNA served to infer D and trimming. The sample table records some 2,400,000 clones; approximately 94% of these occur just once. The ten largest account for roughly 0.13% of the sample.

Healthy HIV-negative adults with no recently reported acute infections or vaccinations were included as donors. Only Caucasian adults living in Nashville, Tennessee, USA were represented among the donors. CD4+ T cells were enriched through magnetic negative selection, after which naive cells were positively selected on CD45RA and the remaining negative fraction served as the memory subset. After blood collection by leukapheresis, PBMCs were isolated using Ficoll-Histopaque density gradient centrifugation and then cryopreserved in the vapor phase of liquid nitrogen. Purity and quantity of every magnetically sorted T cell population were checked by analytical flow cytometry. Each sorted fraction had its genomic DNA isolated and then quantified by UV absorbance on a Nanodrop 2000c. Counted from cysteine to phenylalanine, this CDR3 has 14 amino acids. Just CDR3 DNA is preserved here, 42 bases in frame from base 1. Sequences LNHDA (CDR1) and SQIVND (CDR2) are obtained from the germline V gene (reference sequence). V sheds 6 bases and J sheds 2 bases, leaving 14 bases between their ends.

The receptor was derived from a man younger than 35 in good health. The sequencing sample was made of naive CD4+ T cells sorted from blood. The sample's cell subset or site, from its label and the paper: CD45RA+ positively selected. The chain is encoded by TRBV19 joined to TRBJ2-7; the D gene is perhaps TRBD1, on 6 matching bases. The CDR3 region reads CASSPSTGTYEQYF. The DNA reads as follows: TGTGCCAGTAGCCCTTCTACAGGGACCTACGAGCAGTACTTC.